This TCR beta chain derives from a study of T cell changes during pregnancy in multiple sclerosis. The assay was immunoSEQ multiplex PCR, and TCRdb's table has in-frame clones only and misses some. The sample has more than 10,000 clones, approximately 84% seen once; the top ten hold 11%. CDR1 MDHEN and CDR2 SYDVKM come from the germline V gene. This CDR3 has 15 residues. V lost 8 bases and J 11 bases, leaving 25 bases between the germline ends. This clone is a singleton in its sample. Sequenced here: CD8+ T cells from peripheral blood mononuclear cells, sampled after pregnancy. The clonotype was recovered from a female donor in good health, enrolled as a control in a pregnancy study. This chain connects TRBV28 to TRBJ1-5; D might be TRBD1 (5 bases). The CDR3 region is CASAQTVIESMAQHF. The CDR3 DNA is TGTGCCAGCGCCCAGACAGTGATAGAATCAATGGCCCAGCATTTT.